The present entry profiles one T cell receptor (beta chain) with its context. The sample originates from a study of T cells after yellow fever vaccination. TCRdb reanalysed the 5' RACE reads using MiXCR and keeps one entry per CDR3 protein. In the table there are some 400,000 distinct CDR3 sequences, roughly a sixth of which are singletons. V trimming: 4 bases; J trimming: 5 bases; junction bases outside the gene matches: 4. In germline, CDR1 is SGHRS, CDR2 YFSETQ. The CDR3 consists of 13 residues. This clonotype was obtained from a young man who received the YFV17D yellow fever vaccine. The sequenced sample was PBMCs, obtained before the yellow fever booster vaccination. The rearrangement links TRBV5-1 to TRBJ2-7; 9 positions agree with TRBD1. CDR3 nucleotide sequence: TGCGCCAGCAGCCCGGGACAGGGAGACGAGCAGTACTTC. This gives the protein CASSPGQGDEQYF.